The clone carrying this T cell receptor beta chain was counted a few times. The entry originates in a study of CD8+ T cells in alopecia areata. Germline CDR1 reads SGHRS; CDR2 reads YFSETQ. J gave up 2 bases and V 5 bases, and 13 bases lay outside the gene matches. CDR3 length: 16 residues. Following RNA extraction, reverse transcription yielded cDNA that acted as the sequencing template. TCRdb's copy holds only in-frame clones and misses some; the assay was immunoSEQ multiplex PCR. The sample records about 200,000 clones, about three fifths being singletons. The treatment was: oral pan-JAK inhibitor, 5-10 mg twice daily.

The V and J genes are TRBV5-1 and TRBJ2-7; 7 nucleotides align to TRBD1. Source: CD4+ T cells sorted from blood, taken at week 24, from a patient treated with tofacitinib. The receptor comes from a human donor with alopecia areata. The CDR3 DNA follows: TGCGCCAGCAGACGAGGGACAGTCAGTATGACCTACGAGCAGTACTTC. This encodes CASRRGTVSMTYEQYF.